The present TCR beta chain was sequenced within a study of T cells in Graves' hyperthyroidism and ophthalmopathy. Disease duration under 2 months; hyperthyroidism patients were aged 18 to 65. There are a few counts of this clonotype. RNA transcripts provided the source from which TCR beta CDR3 regions were amplified. First-round RT-PCR targeting the TCR CDR3 was performed with the HTBI primer set. Each CDR3 protein is one row after TCRdb ran MiXCR on the multiplex PCR reads. This table holds 370,000 or so distinct CDR3 sequences, 15% to 17% found once. This CDR3 comprises 11 residues. The ends were cut back, 8 bases at V and 9 bases at J, with 11 bases in the middle.

This chain uses TRBV12-3 or TRBV12-4 with TRBJ2-4, with D perhaps matching TRBD1 (6 bases). Sequences were obtained from blood. The sequence derives from a woman aged 18-29 years with Graves' hyperthyroidism that later progressed to Graves' ophthalmopathy. Written as DNA, the CDR3 is TGTGCCAGCGGTCAGGGGTCCATTCAGTACTTC. This gives the protein CASGQGSIQYF.